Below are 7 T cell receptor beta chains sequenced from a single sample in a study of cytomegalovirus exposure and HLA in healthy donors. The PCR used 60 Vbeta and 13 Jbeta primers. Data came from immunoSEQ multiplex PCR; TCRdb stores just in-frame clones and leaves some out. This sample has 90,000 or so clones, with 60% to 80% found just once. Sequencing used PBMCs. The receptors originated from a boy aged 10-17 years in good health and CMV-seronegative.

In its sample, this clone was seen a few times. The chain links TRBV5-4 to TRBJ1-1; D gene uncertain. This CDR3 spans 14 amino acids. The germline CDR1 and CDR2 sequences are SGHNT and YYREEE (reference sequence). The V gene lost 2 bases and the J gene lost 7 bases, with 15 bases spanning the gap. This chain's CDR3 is CASSFVSVNGEAFF. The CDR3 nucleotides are TGTGCCAGCAGCTTCGTTTCCGTGAACGGTGAAGCTTTCTTT.

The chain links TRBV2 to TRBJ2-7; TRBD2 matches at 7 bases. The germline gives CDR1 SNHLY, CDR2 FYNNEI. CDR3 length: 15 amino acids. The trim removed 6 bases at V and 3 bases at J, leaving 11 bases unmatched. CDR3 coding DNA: TGTGCCAGCAGGGGTATCGCGGGGGTACTCTACGAGCAGTACTTC. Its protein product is CASRGIAGVLYEQYF.

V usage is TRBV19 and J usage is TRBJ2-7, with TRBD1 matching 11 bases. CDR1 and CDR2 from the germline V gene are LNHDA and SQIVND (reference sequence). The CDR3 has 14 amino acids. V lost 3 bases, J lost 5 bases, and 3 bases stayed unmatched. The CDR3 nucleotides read TGTGCCAGTAGTATTGGACAGGGGGCTAACGAGCAGTACTTC. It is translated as CASSIGQGANEQYF.

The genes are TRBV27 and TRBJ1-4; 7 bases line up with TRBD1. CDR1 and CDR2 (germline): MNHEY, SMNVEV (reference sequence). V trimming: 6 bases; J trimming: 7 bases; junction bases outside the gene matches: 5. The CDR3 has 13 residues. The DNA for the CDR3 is TGTGCCAGCAGATTCCGGGACAGTGAAAAACTGTTTTTT. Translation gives CASRFRDSEKLFF.

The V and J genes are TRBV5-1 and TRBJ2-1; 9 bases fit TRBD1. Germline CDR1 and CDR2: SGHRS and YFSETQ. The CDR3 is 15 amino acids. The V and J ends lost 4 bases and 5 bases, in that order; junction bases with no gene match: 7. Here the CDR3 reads CASSDTGGDHNEQFF. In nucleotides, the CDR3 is TGCGCCAGCAGCGATACAGGGGGCGACCACAATGAGCAGTTCTTC.

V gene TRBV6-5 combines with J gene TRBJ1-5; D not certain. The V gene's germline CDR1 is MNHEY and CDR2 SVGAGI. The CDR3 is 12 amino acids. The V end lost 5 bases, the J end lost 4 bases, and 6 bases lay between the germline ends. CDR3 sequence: CASSNGNQPQHF. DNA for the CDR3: TGTGCCAGCAGTAACGGGAATCAGCCCCAGCATTTT.

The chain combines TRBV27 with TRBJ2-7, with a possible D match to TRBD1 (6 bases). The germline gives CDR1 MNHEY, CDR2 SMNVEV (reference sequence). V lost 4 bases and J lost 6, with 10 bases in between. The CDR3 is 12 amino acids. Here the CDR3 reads CASSSSRGEQYF. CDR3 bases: TGTGCCAGCAGTTCATCCAGGGGCGAGCAGTACTTC.